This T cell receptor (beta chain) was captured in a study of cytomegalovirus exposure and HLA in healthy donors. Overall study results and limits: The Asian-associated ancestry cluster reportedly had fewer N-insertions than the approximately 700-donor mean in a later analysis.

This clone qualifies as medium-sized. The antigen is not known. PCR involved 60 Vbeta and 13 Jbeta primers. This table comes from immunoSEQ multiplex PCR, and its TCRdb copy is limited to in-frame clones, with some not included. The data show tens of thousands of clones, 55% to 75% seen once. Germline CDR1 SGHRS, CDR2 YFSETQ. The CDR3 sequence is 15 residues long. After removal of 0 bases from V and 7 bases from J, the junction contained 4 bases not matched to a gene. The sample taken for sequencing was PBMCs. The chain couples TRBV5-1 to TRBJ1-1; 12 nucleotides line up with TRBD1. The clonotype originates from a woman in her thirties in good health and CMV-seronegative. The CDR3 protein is CASSLEGQGAGEAFF. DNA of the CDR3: TGCGCCAGCAGCTTGGAGGGACAGGGGGCGGGTGAAGCTTTCTTT.